This T cell receptor beta chain was captured by sequencing in a study of T cells expressing NK-cell markers. The CDR3 sequence is 15 residues long. Per germline, CDR1 DFQATT and CDR2 SNEGSKA (reference sequence). Using the 5' RACE reads, TCRdb records one entry per CDR3 protein without DNA. The sample shows under 200,000 distinct CDR3 sequences, and roughly 20% sits with its ten largest clones. This receptor was identified in a woman between 18 and 75 years old in good health. Sequences were obtained from blood T cells: a sorted CD56 or NKG2C T cell subset, CD4+ or CD8+ T cells, or bulk PBMC T cells (not recorded which). This chain links TRBV20-1 with TRBJ1-5; with no DNA, the TCRdb D assignment of TRBD1 cannot be verified. The CDR3 here is CSASRGTSSNQPQHF.